The TCR beta chain under discussion was sequenced for a study of vaccination and CD4 T cells after COVID-19 (dated by TCRdb to between 2021 and 2024). About the study as a whole: Convalescent patients had a positive SARS-CoV-2 result on nasal swab PCR, and of these patients, several had mild disease and one had severe disease. The convalescent cohort comprised six males and four females, including two Hispanic individuals, seven Caucasians, two Asians and one multiracial person. Post-COVID blood samples were collected from convalescent patients a median of around 100 days after diagnosis, with a range of about 35 to 180 days. Culture stimuli were overlapping spike peptide pools from SARS-CoV-2 and from the common cold coronaviruses HCoV-NL63, HCoV-OC43 and HCoV-229E. In ten to eleven COVID-19 convalescent patients and 4 infection-naive healthy vaccine recipients, the spike-specific CD4+ TCR repertoire before mRNA vaccination was compared with the repertoire after mRNA vaccination. Participants received two doses of either the Pfizer-BioNTech BNT162b2 vaccine (n=8) or the Moderna mRNA-1273 vaccine (n=2). As controls, cultures received a CEFX viral epitope pool (the positive control), an HIV-1 Nef peptide pool (the negative control), or no peptide at all. Post-vaccine blood samples were collected a median of about 11 weeks after the second vaccine dose, ranging from about 13 to 241 days. The paper's findings and limits, for the study overall: Relatively few convalescent patients were included in the study, and early timepoints after natural infection were not analyzed. Among convalescent patients, a median roughly 84% of the SARS-CoV-2-reactive clones seen after vaccination appeared only after vaccination, which suggests priming specific to the vaccine. Although the median number of SARS-CoV-2-reactive clonotypes went up from more than 20 after infection to 30 to 45 after vaccination, the increase was not significant. Nearly all vaccine-specific clones in convalescent patients (304 of 307) were mono-reactive for SARS-CoV-2 spike rather than cross-reactive with common cold coronaviruses.

Regarding this clonotype: It has no known antigen specificity. No per-base quality is available; no much larger clone lies one base away.

Libraries were built with PCR. At the Johns Hopkins FTIC core, DNA from the cultured CD4+ T cells underwent TCR sequencing with the Oncomine TCR Beta short-read assay. The QIAamp micro DNA kit was used to extract genomic DNA from the cultured CD4+ T cells. Oncomine TCR Beta libraries from cultured CD4+ T cells were pooled using unique dual indexes and sequenced on an Illumina iSeq 100. The authors' pipeline ran thus. Non-productive sequences were filtered out, and CDR3s that did not start with C, did not end with F or W, or were shorter than 7 amino acids were discarded. The MANAFEST web application was used to identify antigen-specific clonotypes by comparing peptide-stimulated wells against reference wells and other culture wells. To be called positive, a clone needed an FDR below 0.05, an odds ratio above 5, and a productive frequency above 0.1% in at least two of three replicate wells. A clonotype counted as cross-reactive if it showed significant expansion both in the SARS-CoV-2 spike wells and in at least one common cold coronavirus spike condition. Levenshtein distances (stringdist) and unrooted phylogenetic trees (ape) in R version 3.6.1 were used to assess CDR3 homology. Using fastp at Q25 and MiXCR, TCRdb reprocessed the public reads and kept productive beta chains. Every CDR3 protein is listed once, alongside the most common genes and DNA of its rows. The V and J calls and clone size come from TCRdb's table, not from the authors' own analysis. The sample profile shows roughly 20,000 distinct CDR3 sequences; just over 55% of them were found once. In total, the top ten clones hold approximately 10% of the sample.

The CDR3 runs 16 amino acids, cysteine and phenylalanine included. CDR3 DNA is the only sequence kept; it has 48 bases, read in frame from the first base. V has 2 bases trimmed and J has 7 bases trimmed; junction bases matching no gene number 9. As encoded in the germline V gene (reference sequence), CDR1 is LNHDA while CDR2 is SQIVND. The meaning of the sample's treatment or condition label: roughly 10-day PBMC culture with coronavirus spike peptide pools or control peptides (ViraFEST assay). The study used the ViraFEST assay, which expanded antigen-specific T cells with peptide pools and then identified expanded clonotypes by TCR sequencing. The convalescent patients' positive SARS-CoV-2 PCR tests fell between March and December 2020, which was before the Alpha, Beta and Delta variants emerged in the United States. Under 2.5 million PBMCs per well were cultured in IMDM with roughly 5% human AB serum and roughly 9.3 IU/ml IL-2, plus 10 ug/ml peptide pools. Half of the culture medium was replaced with fresh IL-2-containing medium on days 3 and 7. After 10 days of culture, CD4+ T cells were isolated by negative selection with the EasySep CD4+ T cell isolation kit. PBMCs were separated from whole blood using Ficoll-Paque Plus gradient centrifugation and then either used fresh or cryopreserved at -140C. Triplicate wells were generally used for each culture condition.

Sample: CD4+ T cells from blood, cultured in vitro. The V and J segments used are TRBV19 and TRBJ2-1; 9 central bases correspond to TRBD2. The receptor's source is a human donor who had recovered from COVID-19. The nucleotides are TGTGCCAGTAGTATAAAAGCTAGCGGGATGAGGAATGAGCAGTTCTTC. Its translation is CASSIKASGMRNEQFF.